This passage covers 26 T cell receptor beta chains from one sample sequenced in a study of beta chain features in type 1 diabetes. The study reverse transcribed the entire isolated RNA, so it sequenced expressed TCRB transcripts. The repertoire was sequenced with immunoSEQ multiplex PCR; TCRdb's copy has only in-frame clones and lacks some. The repertoire holds just over 600,000 clones, with roughly a sixth as singletons. The source material was naive CD4+ T cells from blood. The receptor set was obtained from a man aged 18 to 30 in good health.

The chain combines TRBV11-1 with TRBJ2-7; 13 bases fit TRBD2. The length of the CDR3 is 15 residues. Germline values: CDR1 SGHAT, CDR2 FQDESV (reference sequence). J was trimmed by 2 bases and V by 6 bases; bases with no gene match: 4. CDR3 sequence: CASRRTSGSAYEQYF. As DNA, the CDR3 is TGTGCCAGCAGACGGACTAGCGGGAGCGCCTACGAGCAGTACTTC.

V gene TRBV2 combines with J gene TRBJ2-5; D could derive from TRBD1 or TRBD2 (5 bases each). Trimming removed 6 bases from V and 2 bases from J, with 13 bases in between. Germline V gives CDR1 SNHLY, CDR2 FYNNEI. The CDR3 is made up of 14 amino acids. The CDR3 nucleotides are TGTGCCAGCAGAAAGGGGACGGAACAAGAGACCCAGTACTTC. It encodes CASRKGTEQETQYF. The variable domain in full, completed from reference TRBV2 and TRBJ2-5, reads EPEVTQTPSHQVTQMGQEVILRCVPISNHLYFYWYRQILGQKVEFLVSFYNNEISEKSEIFDDQFSVERPDGSNFTLKIRSTKLEDSAMYFCASRKGTEQETQYFGPGTRLLVL.

This clone was found a few times. The V call is TRBV28, the J call TRBJ2-3; possibly TRBD1 or TRBD2 for D (5 bases each). Germline loops: CDR1 MDHEN, CDR2 SYDVKM. V dropped 11 bases and J dropped 4 bases, with 13 bases sitting between them. The CDR3 has 12 residues. The CDR3 DNA reads as TGTGCCGGGGGAGCCCTCGCAGATACGCAGTATTTT. Protein sequence: CAGGALADTQYF.

In its sample, this clone was seen a few times. This rearrangement joins TRBV28 to TRBJ2-7; 7 nucleotides line up with TRBD2. J gave up 5 bases and V 5 bases, and 15 bases lay outside the gene matches. CDR3 length equals 16 residues. Germline V gene lookup returns CDR1 MDHEN and CDR2 SYDVKM. The CDR3 DNA is TGTGCCAGCAGTGAGCAGAAAGCGGGGCCCCGGGACGAGCAGTACTTC. The encoded protein is CASSEQKAGPRDEQYF.

This clone was picked up a small number of times. The V gene is TRBV28, the J gene TRBJ1-4; D call uncertain. The CDR3 loop spans 12 amino acids. V lost 9 bases and J lost 8, with 13 bases in between. Germline V gene lookup returns CDR1 MDHEN and CDR2 SYDVKM. CDR3 nucleotides: TGTGCCAGTCGATCGGTGAGAGAAAAACTGTTTTTT. Amino acid sequence: CASRSVREKLFF.

This clone was seen a few times. At one end the junction does not follow the germline gene, possibly because of a read error. V gene TRBV30 combines with J gene TRBJ2-5; weak D call: TRBD1 (6 bases). The DNA end lines up better with TRBJ2-7; the J call may be wrong. The germline V gene has CDR1 GTSNPN and CDR2 SVGIG (reference sequence). The CDR3 spans 13 residues. DNA for the CDR3: TGTGCCGGGAGAGAGAGGGGGATCTACGAGCAGTACTTC. Translating gives CAGRERGIYEQYF.

The chain couples TRBV7-6 to TRBJ1-3; no definite D call. This CDR3 has 14 amino acids. V lost 5 bases to trimming and J lost 6 bases, with 14 bases between them. CDR1 and CDR2 from the germline V gene are SGHVS and FNYEAQ. CDR3: CASSQTGEPNTIYF. The CDR3 DNA sequence: TGTGCCAGCAGCCAGACCGGGGAGCCAAACACCATATATTTT.

This clone was picked up a small number of times. The chain couples TRBV28 to TRBJ2-4; D is uncertain. Germline-derived CDR1 and CDR2 are MDHEN and SYDVKM. Trimming took off 3 bases at V and 1 base at J, with 10 bases between the two ends. The CDR3 runs to 15 residues. The CDR3 DNA reads as TGTGCCAGCAGTTTGTATGGGTTGGCCAAAAACATTCAGTACTTC. Its translation is CASSLYGLAKNIQYF.

In its sample, this clone was seen a few times. The rearrangement links TRBV18 to TRBJ2-5, with D perhaps matching TRBD1 or TRBD2 (6 bases each). In germline, CDR1 is KGHSH, CDR2 LQKENI. The CDR3 contains 15 residues. The V and J ends lost 3 bases and 5 bases respectively, with 16 bases between them. Here the CDR3 reads CASSPRDGGWETQYF. In nucleotides, the CDR3 is TGTGCCAGCTCACCCAGGGACGGGGGCTGGGAGACCCAGTACTTC. Together with reference TRBV18 and TRBJ2-5, the CDR3 gives the full variable domain: NAGVMQNPRHLVRRRGQEARLRCSPMKGHSHVYWYRQLPEEGLKFMVYLQKENIIDESGMPKERFSAEFPKEGPSILRIQQVVRGDSAAYFCASSPRDGGWETQYFGPGTRLLVL.

This clone was detected a few times. This chain uses TRBV7-3 with TRBJ2-1, with 13 nucleotides matching TRBD2. The V gene end was trimmed by 5 bases and the J gene end by 7 bases; junction bases not matched to a gene: 5. CDR3 length equals 15 residues. In germline, CDR1 is SGHTA, CDR2 FQGTGA. This chain's CDR3 is CASSRGLAGQNEQFF. The CDR3 DNA is TGTGCCAGCAGCAGGGGACTAGCGGGGCAAAATGAGCAGTTCTTC.

This clone has just a few counts. The CDR3 loop is CASTETGYQETQYF. CDR3 sequence (DNA): TGTGCCAGCACCGAAACAGGGTACCAAGAGACCCAGTACTTC. This sequence joins TRBV13 and TRBJ2-5; possible D gene TRBD1, 6 bases. Germline V gives CDR1 PRHDT, CDR2 FYEKMQ (reference sequence). Trimming pared 7 bases from V and 0 bases from J, leaving 12 bases between. This CDR3 is 14 amino acids long.

In this sample, this clone turned up a few times. The chain uses TRBV19 and TRBJ2-4; D unclear. V was clipped by 5 bases and J by 0 bases, with 8 bases between them. The CDR3 extends over 14 amino acids. Germline CDR1 is LNHDA and CDR2 is SQIVND (reference sequence). The CDR3 nucleotides are TGTGCCAGTAGTGACTGGTTAGCCAAAAACATTCAGTACTTC. Protein sequence: CASSDWLAKNIQYF.

This clone has more than one count but fewer than ten. The chain employs TRBV7-8 and TRBJ2-6; no reliable D call. Germline V CDR1 and CDR2: SGHVS, FQNEAQ. V was clipped by 8 bases and J by 5 bases, with 13 bases between them. CDR3 size: 14 residues. The CDR3 bases are TGTGCCAGCCTACCCTATGCTAGGGCCAACGTCCTGACTTTC. Translating gives CASLPYARANVLTF.

This clone was detected a few times. This chain connects TRBV5-1 to TRBJ2-3; D remains ambiguous. Trimming took off 0 bases at V and 0 bases at J, with 5 bases between the two ends. Germline CDR1 reads SGHRS; CDR2 reads YFSETQ. This CDR3 is 14 amino acids long. The DNA of the CDR3 is TGCGCCAGCAGCTTGGGGGTCAGCACAGATACGCAGTATTTT. Translation gives CASSLGVSTDTQYF.

The table lists this clone with a few counts. The rearrangement links TRBV18 to TRBJ2-7; 9 bases are a match to TRBD1. Germline trimming cut 6 bases from V and 2 bases from J; bases unmatched to any gene: 8. The CDR3 covers 15 residues. Germline CDR1 and CDR2: KGHSH and LQKENI. CDR3 residues: CASSLRTGATYEQYF. The CDR3 coding sequence is TGTGCCAGCTCCCTTAGGACAGGGGCCACCTACGAGCAGTACTTC.

In this sample, this clone turned up a few times. The J gene is TRBJ1-1, the V gene TRBV11-3; D call uncertain. Germline V gives CDR1 SGHNT, CDR2 YENEEA. The CDR3 contains 13 residues. The germline V and J ends were trimmed by 3 bases and 4 bases, with 9 bases remaining between them. The CDR3 region has the DNA TGTGCCAGCAGCTTGATCGTGGGCACTGAAGCTTTCTTT. Translation gives CASSLIVGTEAFF.

V usage is TRBV5-1 and J usage is TRBJ2-3, with a possible D match to TRBD2 (5 bases). The CDR3 is 13 amino acids. V lost 3 bases and J lost 2, with 7 bases in between. Germline V gene data show CDR1 as SGHRS and CDR2 as YFSETQ. In DNA form, the CDR3 reads TGCGCCAGCAGCTCGACTACCACAGATACGCAGTATTTT. Protein product: CASSSTTTDTQYF.

The chain couples TRBV27 to TRBJ1-2; D gene unclear. Trimming took 5 bases from V and 4 from J, leaving 14 bases between them. The CDR3 is made up of 14 amino acids. From germline, CDR1 is MNHEY and CDR2 SMNVEV (reference sequence). CDR3 bases: TGTGCCAGCAGTCCTACCGGTCCCCTCTATGGCTACACCTTC. It encodes CASSPTGPLYGYTF.

As concerns this clone: A much larger clone lies a single base off, so this may be a read error. Other DNA sequences within the sample encode an identical CDR3. Here the CDR3 reads CASSAQETQYF. CDR3 DNA sequence: TGTGCCAGCAGCGCACAAGAGACCCAGTACTTC. The chain carries TRBV9 and TRBJ2-5; no clear D gene. CDR1 is SGDLS and CDR2 is YYNGEE in the germline V gene. CDR3 size: 11 residues. V was shortened by 3 bases and J by 2 bases, with 2 bases between the two germline ends.

The V and J genes are TRBV5-1 and TRBJ1-1; 7 bases are shared with TRBD1. V shed 1 base and J 3 bases; nucleotides not matched to a gene: 6. CDR1 and CDR2 (germline): SGHRS, YFSETQ. The CDR3 consists of 15 residues. CDR3 DNA sequence: TGCGCCAGCAGCTTGCGGACAGGTTATGACACTGAAGCTTTCTTT. Translating gives CASSLRTGYDTEAFF.

The chain employs TRBV2 and TRBJ1-1; the D gene is possibly TRBD1 (5 bases). The germline V and J ends were trimmed by 7 bases and 5 bases, with 14 bases remaining between them. Germline CDR1 and CDR2: SNHLY and FYNNEI. This CDR3 has 13 amino acids. This CDR3 reads CASTGGRVTEAFF. The CDR3 DNA follows: TGTGCCAGCACTGGTGGCAGGGTTACTGAAGCTTTCTTT.

This clone has more than one count but fewer than ten. This sequence joins TRBV7-2 and TRBJ2-4, with 9 nucleotides matching TRBD2. Germline CDR1 is SGHTA and CDR2 is FQGNSA. The CDR3 has 16 residues. V lost 2 bases to trimming and J lost 5 bases; unmatched junction nucleotides: 7. This CDR3 is CASSLRSGGSQNIQYF. CDR3 in DNA: TGTGCCAGCAGCTTACGTAGCGGGGGAAGCCAAAACATTCAGTACTTC.

This clone was detected a few times. The rearrangement joins TRBV5-1 to TRBJ2-2, with D possibly TRBD1 on 6 matching bases. The CDR3 runs 14 residues. Per the germline V gene, CDR1 is SGHRS and CDR2 is YFSETQ. V dropped 6 bases and J dropped 4 bases, with 13 bases sitting between them. This CDR3 is CASKDSYGTGELFF. CDR3 sequence (DNA): TGCGCCAGCAAGGACAGTTATGGCACCGGGGAGCTGTTTTTT.

Concerning this clone itself: The identical CDR3 is also encoded by other nucleotide sequences in the sample. V and J are TRBV18 and TRBJ2-1; D is undetermined. Germline assignment: CDR1 KGHSH and CDR2 LQKENI. Between the trimmed V and J ends, which lost 3 bases and 7 bases, there was a span of 4 bases. The CDR3 is made up of 11 amino acids. The CDR3 DNA reads as TGTGCCAGCTCACCCGGAAATGAGCAGTTCTTC. Its protein product is CASSPGNEQFF. The whole variable domain, filled in from reference TRBV18 and TRBJ2-1, reads NAGVMQNPRHLVRRRGQEARLRCSPMKGHSHVYWYRQLPEEGLKFMVYLQKENIIDESGMPKERFSAEFPKEGPSILRIQQVVRGDSAAYFCASSPGNEQFFGPGTRLTVL.

This clone has more than one count but fewer than ten. As DNA, the CDR3 is TGTGCCAGTAGGAACCTGGACAGGACCGAGCAGTACTTC. It is translated as CASRNLDRTEQYF. The V call is TRBV19, the J call TRBJ2-7; 7 nucleotides line up with TRBD1. This CDR3 is built from 13 residues. CDR1 is LNHDA, CDR2 SQIVND, per germline (reference sequence). The J segment lost 6 bases and the V segment lost 6 bases, leaving 8 bases of the junction unmatched.

The table lists this clone with a few counts. This chain connects TRBV6-5 to TRBJ2-7, with TRBD2 matching over 7 bases. Germline CDR1 and CDR2: MNHEY and SVGAGI. Trimming cost V 0 bases and J 2 bases; bases outside gene matches: 4. CDR3 size: 15 residues. The CDR3 sequence: CASSYSRGRPYEQYF. CDR3 nucleotide sequence: TGTGCCAGCAGTTACTCTCGCGGGAGACCCTACGAGCAGTACTTC.